This T cell receptor beta chain was retrieved from a study of chemoradiotherapy in HPV16-positive cancers. Germline trimming cut 7 bases from V and 4 bases from J; bases unmatched to any gene: 9. The CDR3 runs 16 residues. Germline assignment: CDR1 MNHEY and CDR2 SMNVEV (reference sequence). Assay: immunoSEQ multiplex PCR; the TCRdb copy retains only in-frame clones and omits some. This table has about 2,300 clones, more than 70% appearing once. The study's findings and limits: Non-HPV-specific T cells did not expand in tumors during treatment, whereas candidate HPV-specific clones and E7-related motifs did.

Remarks on this clone: Its antigen is currently unknown.

The genes are TRBV27 and TRBJ2-5; TRBD2 agrees at 13 bases. The source is a human donor with HPV-associated anogenital cancer. The sample here was tumor tissue, taken from a patient who underwent chemoradiotherapy. The DNA of the CDR3 is TGTGCCAGCACCAAATCACTAGCGGGGGGGCTAGAGACCCAGTACTTC. Its protein is CASTKSLAGGLETQYF.